This T cell receptor (beta chain) was identified in a study of blood T cell repertoires in COVID-19. Study-wide background: The United States, Italy and Spain provided the acute and convalescent COVID-19 samples.

In the authors' methods: Researchers report that nucleated cell counts were estimated from reference gene primer amplification. Profiling relied on immunoSEQ multiplex PCR, and the TCRdb table lists in-frame clones only, not all of them. V and J calls and clone size are copied from that table; D and trimming were computed from the DNA. Seen here are approximately 220,000 clones, around 81% observed once, and the top ten hold 2% to 2.5%. This receptor was obtained from a woman aged 60-75 years with acute or convalescent COVID-19. The sequencing sample was made of peripheral blood.

Here the CDR3 DNA reads TGTGCCAGCAGCACGGGACAGGGCCTGGATGGCTACACCTTC. Its translation is CASSTGQGLDGYTF. The J gene is TRBJ1-2, the V gene TRBV5-6; TRBD1 aligns across 9 bases. V shed 4 bases, J shed 6 bases, and the junction held 7 bases outside the gene matches. This CDR3 contains 14 residues. Looked up from germline, CDR1 is SGHDT and CDR2 is YYEEEE.